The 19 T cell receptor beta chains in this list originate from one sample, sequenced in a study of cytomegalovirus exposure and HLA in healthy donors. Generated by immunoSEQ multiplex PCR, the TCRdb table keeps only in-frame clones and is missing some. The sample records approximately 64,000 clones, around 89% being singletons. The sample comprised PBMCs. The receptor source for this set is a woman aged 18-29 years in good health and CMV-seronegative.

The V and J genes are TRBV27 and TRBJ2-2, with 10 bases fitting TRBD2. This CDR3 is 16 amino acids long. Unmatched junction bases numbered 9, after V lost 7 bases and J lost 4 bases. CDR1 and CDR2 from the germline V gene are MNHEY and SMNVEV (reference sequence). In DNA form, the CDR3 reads TGTGCCAGCAAAAGCGGGGGGGCCGGTAGCACCGGGGAGCTGTTTTTT. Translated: CASKSGGAGSTGELFF.

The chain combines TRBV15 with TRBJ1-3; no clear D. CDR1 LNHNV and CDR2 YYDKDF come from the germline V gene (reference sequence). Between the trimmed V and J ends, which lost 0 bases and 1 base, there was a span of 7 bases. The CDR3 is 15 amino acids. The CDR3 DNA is TGTGCCACCAGCAGAGATAGCGGATCTGGAAACACCATATATTTT. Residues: CATSRDSGSGNTIYF.

The CDR3: CASSLAGGGSTEAFF. CDR3 coding DNA: TGTGCCAGCAGCTTAGCAGGGGGCGGTTCCACTGAAGCTTTCTTT. The chain has TRBV7-2 and TRBJ1-1, with TRBD1 identical over 7 bases. Trimming took 0 bases from V and 4 from J; bases not matched to a gene: 5. The CDR3 loop spans 15 amino acids. Per the germline V gene, CDR1 is SGHTA and CDR2 is FQGNSA.

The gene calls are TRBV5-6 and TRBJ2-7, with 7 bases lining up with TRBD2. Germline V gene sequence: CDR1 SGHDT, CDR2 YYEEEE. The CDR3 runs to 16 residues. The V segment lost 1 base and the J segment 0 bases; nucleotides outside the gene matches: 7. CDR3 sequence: CASSLTWASGSYEQYF. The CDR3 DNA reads TGTGCCAGCAGCTTGACCTGGGCTAGCGGCTCCTACGAGCAGTACTTC.

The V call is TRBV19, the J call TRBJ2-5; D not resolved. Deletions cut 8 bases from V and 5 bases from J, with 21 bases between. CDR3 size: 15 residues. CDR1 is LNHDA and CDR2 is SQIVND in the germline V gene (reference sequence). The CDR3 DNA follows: TGTGCCAGTCGACGGTCAGGCCGATTAAGGGAGACCCAGTACTTC. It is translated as CASRRSGRLRETQYF.

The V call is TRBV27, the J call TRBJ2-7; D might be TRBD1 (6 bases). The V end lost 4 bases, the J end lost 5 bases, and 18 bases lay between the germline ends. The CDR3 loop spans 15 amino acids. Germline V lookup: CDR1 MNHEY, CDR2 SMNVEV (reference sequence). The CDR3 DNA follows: TGTGCCAGCAGTTCTCGACAGGCGGGTAGTAACGAGCAGTACTTC. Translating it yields CASSSRQAGSNEQYF.

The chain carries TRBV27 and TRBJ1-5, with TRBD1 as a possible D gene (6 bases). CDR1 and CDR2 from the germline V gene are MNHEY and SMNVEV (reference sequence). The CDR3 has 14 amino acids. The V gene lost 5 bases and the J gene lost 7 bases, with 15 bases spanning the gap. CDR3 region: CASSPTGGPQPQHF. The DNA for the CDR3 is TGTGCCAGCAGTCCCACCGGGGGGCCCCAGCCCCAGCATTTT.

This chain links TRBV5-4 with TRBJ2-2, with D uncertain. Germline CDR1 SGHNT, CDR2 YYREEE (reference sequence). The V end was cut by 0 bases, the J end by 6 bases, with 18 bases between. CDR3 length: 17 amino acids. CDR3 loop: CASSLGQVQGLAGELFF. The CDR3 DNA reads TGTGCCAGCAGCTTGGGTCAGGTCCAAGGATTGGCCGGGGAGCTGTTTTTT.

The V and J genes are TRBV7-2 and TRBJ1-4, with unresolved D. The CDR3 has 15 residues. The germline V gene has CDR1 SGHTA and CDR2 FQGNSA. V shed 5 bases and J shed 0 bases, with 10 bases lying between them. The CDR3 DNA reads TGTGCCAGCAGCCGATCATCAGCAACTAATGAAAAACTGTTTTTT. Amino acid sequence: CASSRSSATNEKLFF.

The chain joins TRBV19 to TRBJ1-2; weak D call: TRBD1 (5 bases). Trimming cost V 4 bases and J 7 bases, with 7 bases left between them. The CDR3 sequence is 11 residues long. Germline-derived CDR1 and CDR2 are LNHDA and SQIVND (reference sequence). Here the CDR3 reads CASSTTAGYTF. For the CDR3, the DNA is TGTGCCAGTAGTACGACAGCTGGCTACACCTTC.

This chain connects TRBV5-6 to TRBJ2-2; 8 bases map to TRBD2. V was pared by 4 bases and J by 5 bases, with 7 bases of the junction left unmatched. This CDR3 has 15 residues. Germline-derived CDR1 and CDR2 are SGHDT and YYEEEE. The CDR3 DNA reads TGTGCCAGCAGCCCGGGACTAGGAGGGACCGGGGAGCTGTTTTTT. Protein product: CASSPGLGGTGELFF. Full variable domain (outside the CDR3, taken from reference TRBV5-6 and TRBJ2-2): DAGVTQSPTHLIKTRGQQVTLRCSPKSGHDTVSWYQQALGQGPQFIFQYYEEEERQRGNFPDRFSGHQFPNYSSELNVNALLLGDSALYLCASSPGLGGTGELFFGEGSRLTVL.

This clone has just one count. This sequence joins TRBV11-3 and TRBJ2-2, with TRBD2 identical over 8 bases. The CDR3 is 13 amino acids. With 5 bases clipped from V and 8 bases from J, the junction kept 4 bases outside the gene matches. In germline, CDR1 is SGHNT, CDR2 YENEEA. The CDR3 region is CASSTGLVGELFF. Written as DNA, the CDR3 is TGTGCCAGCAGCACGGGACTAGTTGGGGAGCTGTTTTTT. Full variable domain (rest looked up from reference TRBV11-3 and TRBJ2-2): EAGVVQSPRYKIIEKKQPVAFWCNPISGHNTLYWYLQNLGQGPELLIRYENEEAVDDSQLPKDRFSAERLKGVDSTLKIQPAELGDSAVYLCASSTGLVGELFFGEGSRLTVL.

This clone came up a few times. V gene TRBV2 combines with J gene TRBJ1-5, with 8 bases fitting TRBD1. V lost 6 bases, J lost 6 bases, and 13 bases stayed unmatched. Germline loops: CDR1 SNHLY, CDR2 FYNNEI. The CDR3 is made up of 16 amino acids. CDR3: CASRQKPARGLQPQHF. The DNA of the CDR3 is TGTGCCAGCAGACAAAAGCCCGCCAGGGGGCTTCAGCCCCAGCATTTT.

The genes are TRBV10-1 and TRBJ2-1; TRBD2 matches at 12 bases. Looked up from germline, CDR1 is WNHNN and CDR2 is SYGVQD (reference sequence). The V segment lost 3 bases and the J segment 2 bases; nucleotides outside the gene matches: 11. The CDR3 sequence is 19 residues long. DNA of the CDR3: TGCGCCAGCAGTGACGCCCCGGGACTAGCGGGTAGTACCTACAATGAGCAGTTCTTC. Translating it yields CASSDAPGLAGSTYNEQFF.

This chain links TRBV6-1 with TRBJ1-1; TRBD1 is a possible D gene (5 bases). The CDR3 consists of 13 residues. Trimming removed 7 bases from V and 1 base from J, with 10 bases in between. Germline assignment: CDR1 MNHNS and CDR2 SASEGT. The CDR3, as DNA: TGTGCCAGCACGAGGACACAGAACACTGAAGCTTTCTTT. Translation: CASTRTQNTEAFF.

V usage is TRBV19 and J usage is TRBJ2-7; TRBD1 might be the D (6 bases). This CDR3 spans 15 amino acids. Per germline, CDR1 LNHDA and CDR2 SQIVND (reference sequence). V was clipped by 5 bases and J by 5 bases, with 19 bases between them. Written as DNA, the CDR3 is TGTGCCAGTAGTCCTCGGGACATAATTGGGAACGAGCAGTACTTC. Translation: CASSPRDIIGNEQYF.

The DNA of the CDR3 is TGTGCCACCCGAGCACCACAAGAGACCCAGTACTTC. Amino acids: CATRAPQETQYF. This chain uses TRBV6-5 with TRBJ2-5, with D uncertain. The V gene's germline CDR1 is MNHEY and CDR2 SVGAGI. The V end lost 10 bases, the J end lost 2 bases, and 11 bases lay between the germline ends. The CDR3 is 12 amino acids.

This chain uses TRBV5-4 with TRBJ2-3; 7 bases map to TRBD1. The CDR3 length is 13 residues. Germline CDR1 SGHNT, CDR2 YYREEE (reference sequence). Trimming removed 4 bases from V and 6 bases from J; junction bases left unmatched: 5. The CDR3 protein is CASSTVQGDTQYF. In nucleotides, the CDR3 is TGTGCCAGCAGCACAGTACAGGGGGATACGCAGTATTTT.

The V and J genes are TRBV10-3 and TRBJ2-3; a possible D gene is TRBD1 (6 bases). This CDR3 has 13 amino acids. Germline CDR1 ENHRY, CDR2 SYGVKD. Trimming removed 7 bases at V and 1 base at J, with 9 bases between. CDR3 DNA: TGTGCCATCACTAGACAGGGCACAGATACGCAGTATTTT. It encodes CAITRQGTDTQYF.